The 19 T cell receptor beta chains below were found in one sample sequenced in a study of cytomegalovirus exposure and HLA in healthy donors. Using immunoSEQ multiplex PCR, the repertoire was profiled, and TCRdb retains in-frame clones only, with some absent. The top ten clones hold about 1.9% of a sample with about 150,000 clones, 70% to 90% of them seen once. Sequencing input: PBMCs. The origin of the receptors is a human donor in good health.

This chain connects TRBV9 to TRBJ2-7; D not certain. V was clipped by 5 bases and J by 4 bases, with 16 bases between them. From germline, CDR1 is SGDLS and CDR2 YYNGEE. The CDR3 length is 14 residues. This chain's CDR3 is CASSPSTAAYEQYF. CDR3 nucleotides: TGTGCCAGCAGTCCCTCAACGGCAGCGTACGAGCAGTACTTC.

This chain uses TRBV6-6 with TRBJ2-7; 12 nucleotides match TRBD2. CDR1 and CDR2 from the germline V gene are MNHNY and SVGAGI (reference sequence). The CDR3 spans 14 residues. The V segment lost 1 base and the J segment 7 bases; nucleotides outside the gene matches: 2. This chain's CDR3 is CASSYYGLAGEQYF. CDR3 coding DNA: TGTGCCAGCAGTTACTATGGACTAGCGGGAGAGCAGTACTTC.

The chain carries TRBV15 and TRBJ2-2, with a possible D match to TRBD1 (5 bases). With 1 base removed from V and 6 bases from J, the gap between germline ends came to 12 bases. CDR3 length: 15 amino acids. Germline CDR1 LNHNV, CDR2 YYDKDF (reference sequence). DNA of the CDR3: TGTGCCACCAGCAGAGTAAAAGGGGAAGCCGGGGAGCTGTTTTTT. The encoded protein is CATSRVKGEAGELFF. The variable domain in full, completed from reference TRBV15 and TRBJ2-2, reads DAMVIQNPRYQVTQFGKPVTLSCSQTLNHNVMYWYQQKSSQAPKLLFHYYDKDFNNEADTPDNFQSRRPNTSFCFLDIRSPGLGDTAMYLCATSRVKGEAGELFFGEGSRLTVL.

The V and J genes are TRBV28 and TRBJ2-1; no definite D call. CDR1 and CDR2 from the germline V gene are MDHEN and SYDVKM. The length of the CDR3 is 16 residues. Trimming took 6 bases from V and 2 from J, leaving 17 bases between them. The CDR3, as DNA: TGTGCCAGCAGGTTAGGAGCGCGTGGCACCTACAATGAGCAGTTCTTC. It specifies CASRLGARGTYNEQFF.

The CDR3 loop reads CASSGRQGTNTEAFF. The CDR3 region has the DNA TGTGCCAGCAGTGGCCGACAGGGGACGAACACTGAAGCTTTCTTT. The V call is TRBV6-1, the J call TRBJ1-1, with 8 bases lining up with TRBD1. The CDR3 covers 15 residues. Germline V lookup: CDR1 MNHNS, CDR2 SASEGT. Losses at the gene ends were 4 bases for V and 1 base for J; bases not matched to a gene: 5.

This rearrangement joins TRBV4-3 to TRBJ2-6, with D possibly matching TRBD1 (6 bases). V lost 6 bases, J lost 1 base, and 10 bases lay in between. Germline CDR1 reads LGHNA; CDR2 reads YSLEER. The CDR3 loop spans 15 amino acids. As DNA, the CDR3 is TGCGCCAGCAGTAGTACAGGGTCTGGGGCCAACGTCCTGACTTTC. The encoded protein is CASSSTGSGANVLTF.

J is TRBJ1-5 and V is TRBV7-2, with D possibly TRBD1 on 6 matching bases. CDR1 SGHTA and CDR2 FQGNSA come from the germline V gene. The V and J ends lost 2 bases and 2 bases respectively, with 7 bases between them. The length of the CDR3 is 14 residues. The CDR3 here is CASSLKGGNQPQHF. CDR3 DNA sequence: TGTGCCAGCAGCTTAAAGGGGGGCAATCAGCCCCAGCATTTT.

The rearrangement links TRBV7-2 to TRBJ1-2; TRBD1 matches at 8 bases. V lost 2 bases to trimming and J lost 0 bases; unmatched junction nucleotides: 8. From germline, CDR1 is SGHTA and CDR2 FQGNSA. The CDR3 has 17 residues. Written as DNA, the CDR3 is TGTGCCAGCAGCTTATCGGCAATGACAGGGGCTAACTATGGCTACACCTTC. This codes for CASSLSAMTGANYGYTF.

The chain recombines TRBV27 with TRBJ2-5; weak D call: TRBD2 (6 bases). This CDR3 has 10 amino acids. Germline V gene sequence: CDR1 MNHEY, CDR2 SMNVEV (reference sequence). Between the trimmed V and J ends, which lost 8 bases and 5 bases, there was a span of 6 bases. The CDR3: CASGGETQYF. CDR3 coding DNA: TGTGCCAGCGGAGGGGAGACCCAGTACTTC.

The chain joins TRBV5-1 to TRBJ2-1, with 11 positions matching TRBD2. The V gene's germline CDR1 is SGHRS and CDR2 YFSETQ. The CDR3 is 14 residues long. V lost 2 bases to trimming and J lost 7 bases; unmatched junction nucleotides: 2. The DNA for the CDR3 is TGCGCCAGCAGCTTTAGCGGGGGGGCGAATGAGCAGTTCTTC. Its translation: CASSFSGGANEQFF.

The V call is TRBV5-1, the J call TRBJ2-1; a possible D gene is TRBD1 (5 bases). The CDR3 is 15 amino acids. V lost 0 bases to trimming and J lost 4 bases, with 11 bases between them. Germline CDR1 reads SGHRS; CDR2 reads YFSETQ. The CDR3 reads CASSLERGEYNEQFF. The CDR3 DNA reads as TGCGCCAGCAGCTTGGAAAGGGGCGAATACAATGAGCAGTTCTTC.

The chain employs TRBV15 and TRBJ1-1, with D possibly TRBD1 on 5 matching bases. The germline gives CDR1 LNHNV, CDR2 YYDKDF (reference sequence). Trimming pared 1 base from V and 2 bases from J, leaving 11 bases between. The CDR3 runs to 15 residues. The CDR3 DNA is TGTGCCACCAGCAGAGTAAACACAGGTAACACTGAAGCTTTCTTT. This encodes CATSRVNTGNTEAFF.

The chain joins TRBV28 to TRBJ2-7, with a tentative D call TRBD2 (6 bases). The CDR3 loop spans 17 amino acids. Trimming cost V 1 base and J 6 bases, with 22 bases left between them. CDR1 is MDHEN and CDR2 is SYDVKM in the germline V gene. CDR3 residues: CASSLLGRVGRQSEQYF. In DNA, the CDR3 is TGTGCCAGCAGTTTATTAGGTAGGGTCGGGAGACAAAGCGAGCAGTACTTC.

The genes are TRBV28 and TRBJ2-3, with D tentatively TRBD2 (7 bases). Germline CDR1 is MDHEN and CDR2 is SYDVKM. This CDR3 is 14 amino acids long. V was pared by 7 bases and J by 5 bases, with 16 bases between. Here the CDR3 DNA reads TGTGCCAGCACGGAAGGGGGGGCCGAAGATACGCAGTATTTT. Residues: CASTEGGAEDTQYF.

The chain couples TRBV27 to TRBJ1-2; D is perhaps TRBD1 (5 bases). The V end lost 6 bases, the J end lost 6 bases, and 20 bases lay between the germline ends. The germline V gene encodes CDR1 MNHEY and CDR2 SMNVEV (reference sequence). The CDR3 has 15 amino acids. CDR3 sequence: CASSPTLRVTNGYTF. The CDR3 DNA follows: TGTGCCAGCAGCCCAACCCTCAGGGTAACGAATGGCTACACCTTC.

The chain joins TRBV6-5 to TRBJ1-5; TRBD1 agrees at 8 bases. V lost 5 bases to trimming and J lost 4 bases; unmatched junction nucleotides: 10. This CDR3 spans 16 amino acids. Germline lookup yields CDR1 MNHEY and CDR2 SVGAGI. The CDR3 sequence is CASSHWTGMENQPQHF. Written as DNA, the CDR3 is TGTGCCAGCAGTCACTGGACAGGGATGGAAAATCAGCCCCAGCATTTT.

The V gene is TRBV5-1, the J gene TRBJ1-5; 9 bases agree with TRBD1. The junction had 9 bases not matched to a gene; V was cut back by 4 bases and J by 4 bases. The CDR3 length is 16 residues. Germline-derived CDR1 and CDR2 are SGHRS and YFSETQ. The CDR3 sequence is CASSPRTGVQNQPQHF. CDR3 coding DNA: TGCGCCAGCAGCCCACGGACAGGGGTACAGAATCAGCCCCAGCATTTT. The entire variable domain, with the rest obtained from reference TRBV5-1 and TRBJ1-5, is as follows: KAGVTQTPRYLIKTRGQQVTLSCSPISGHRSVSWYQQTPGQGLQFLFEYFSETQRNKGNFPGRFSGRQFSNSRSEMNVSTLELGDSALYLCASSPRTGVQNQPQHFGDGTRLSIL.

The rearrangement uses TRBV7-2 and TRBJ2-1; 7 bases are shared with TRBD1. V gave up 2 bases and J gave up 14 bases; unmatched junction bases: 9. Germline V gene sequence: CDR1 SGHTA, CDR2 FQGNSA. CDR3 length equals 13 residues. As DNA, the CDR3 is TGTGCCAGCAGCTTAAAGGGGGACAGATGGAAGTTCTTC. This gives the protein CASSLKGDRWKFF.

The gene calls are TRBV6-1 and TRBJ2-2; a weak D match, TRBD2 (5 bases). V lost 6 bases and J 6 bases, leaving 14 bases between the germline ends. The CDR3 covers 14 residues. Germline V gives CDR1 MNHNS, CDR2 SASEGT. In nucleotides, the CDR3 is TGTGCCAGCAGATACGGGGATCGGTCCGGGGAGCTGTTTTTT. Translation: CASRYGDRSGELFF.